The 5 T cell receptor beta chains presented below share a single source sample, sequenced in a study of T cell changes during pregnancy in multiple sclerosis. The table came from immunoSEQ multiplex PCR; TCRdb's copy has only in-frame clones and leaves some out. The sample holds 66,000 or so clones, roughly nine tenths seen once. The sample in question was CD8+ T cells from peripheral blood mononuclear cells, obtained before pregnancy. All receptors come from a female donor with multiple sclerosis, enrolled in a pregnancy study.

This sequence joins TRBV6-8 and TRBJ2-5; D perhaps matches TRBD2 (6 bases). Germline V lookup: CDR1 MNHGY, CDR2 SAAAGT. This CDR3 is 10 amino acids long. CDR3 sequence reads: CAEGGETQYF. The CDR3 nucleotides read TGTGCGGAGGGAGGAGAGACCCAGTACTTC.

This clone was seen only a few times. The gene calls are TRBV14 and TRBJ1-1; 9 positions match TRBD1. This CDR3 comprises 15 residues. Per germline, CDR1 SGHDN and CDR2 FVKESK. J gave up 6 bases and V 4 bases, and 9 bases lay outside the gene matches. CDR3 sequence reads: CASSRTGQGIAEAFF. The DNA for the CDR3 is TGTGCCAGCAGCCGTACAGGACAGGGGATCGCTGAAGCTTTCTTT.

This chain uses TRBV29-1 with TRBJ2-3, with 8 bases lining up with TRBD2. Germline V gene data show CDR1 as SQVTM and CDR2 as ANQGSEA. Trimming cost V 6 bases and J 4 bases; bases outside gene matches: 9. This CDR3 comprises 14 residues. Written as DNA, the CDR3 is TGCAGCGTACGCGGGGGGCGTGGGTCAGATACGCAGTATTTT. This encodes CSVRGGRGSDTQYF.

V is TRBV2 and J is TRBJ1-4; 7 nucleotides agree with TRBD1. Germline-derived CDR1 and CDR2 are SNHLY and FYNNEI. This CDR3 region has 17 residues. The V segment lost 8 bases and the J segment 8 bases; nucleotides outside the gene matches: 20. CDR3 bases: TGTGCCAGCTCTGAACCCGAGACCGGGACAGCGCGGGAAAAACTGTTTTTT. Its translation is CASSEPETGTAREKLFF.

The chain carries TRBV19 and TRBJ1-2, with 8 nucleotides matching TRBD1. Trimming took 4 bases from V and 7 from J; bases not matched to a gene: 11. The CDR3 covers 15 residues. Germline V CDR1 and CDR2: LNHDA, SQIVND (reference sequence). DNA of the CDR3: TGTGCCAGTAGTACAAGACAGGGGATCAGAGGTGGCTACACCTTC. Translation: CASSTRQGIRGGYTF. Combining the CDR3 with reference TRBV19 and TRBJ1-2 gives the whole variable domain DGGITQSPKYLFRKEGQNVTLSCEQNLNHDAMYWYRQDPGQGLRLIYYSQIVNDFQKGDIAEGYSVSREKKESFPLTVTSAQKNPTAFYLCASSTRQGIRGGYTFGSGTRLTVV.